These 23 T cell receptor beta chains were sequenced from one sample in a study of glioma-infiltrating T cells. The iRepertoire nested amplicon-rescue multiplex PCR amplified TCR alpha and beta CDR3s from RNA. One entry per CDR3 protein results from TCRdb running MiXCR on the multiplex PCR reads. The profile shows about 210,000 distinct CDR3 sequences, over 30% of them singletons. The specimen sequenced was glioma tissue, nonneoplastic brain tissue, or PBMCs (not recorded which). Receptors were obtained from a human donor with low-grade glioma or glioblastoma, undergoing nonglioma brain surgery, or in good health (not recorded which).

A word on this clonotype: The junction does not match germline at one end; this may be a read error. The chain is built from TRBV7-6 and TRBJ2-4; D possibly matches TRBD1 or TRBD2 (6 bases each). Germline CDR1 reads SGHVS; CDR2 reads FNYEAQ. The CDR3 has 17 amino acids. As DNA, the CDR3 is TGTGCCACCAGCTTAAGGGGGGCCAAGGAAACCAAAAACATTCAGTACTTC. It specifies CATSLRGAKETKNIQYF.

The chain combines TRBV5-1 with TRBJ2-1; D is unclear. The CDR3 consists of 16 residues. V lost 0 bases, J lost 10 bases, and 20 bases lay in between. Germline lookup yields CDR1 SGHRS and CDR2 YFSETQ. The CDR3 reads CASSLGLGRSIGEQFF. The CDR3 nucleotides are TGCGCCAGCAGCTTGGGGCTTGGGCGATCCATTGGGGAGCAGTTCTTC.

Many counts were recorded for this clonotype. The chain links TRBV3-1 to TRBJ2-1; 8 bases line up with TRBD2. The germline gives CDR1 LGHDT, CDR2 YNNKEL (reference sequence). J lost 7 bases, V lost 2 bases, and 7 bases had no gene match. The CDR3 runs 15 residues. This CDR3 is CASSQPGLVVNEQFF. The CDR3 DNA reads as TGTGCCAGCAGCCAACCGGGACTAGTCGTGAATGAGCAGTTCTTC.

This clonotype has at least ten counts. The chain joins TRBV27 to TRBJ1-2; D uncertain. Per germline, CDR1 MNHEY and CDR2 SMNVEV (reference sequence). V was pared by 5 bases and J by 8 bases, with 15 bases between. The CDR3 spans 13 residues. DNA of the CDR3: TGTGCCAGCAGTCTGAAACCTTCACTCGGCTACACCTTC. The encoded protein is CASSLKPSLGYTF.

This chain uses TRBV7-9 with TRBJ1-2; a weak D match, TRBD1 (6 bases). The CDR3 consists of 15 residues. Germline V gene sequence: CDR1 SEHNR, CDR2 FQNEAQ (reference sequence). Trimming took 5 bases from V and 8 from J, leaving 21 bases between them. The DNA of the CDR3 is TGTGCCAGCAGCCTAGTCGCGCAGGGGTTGGAAGGCTACACCTTC. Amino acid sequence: CASSLVAQGLEGYTF.

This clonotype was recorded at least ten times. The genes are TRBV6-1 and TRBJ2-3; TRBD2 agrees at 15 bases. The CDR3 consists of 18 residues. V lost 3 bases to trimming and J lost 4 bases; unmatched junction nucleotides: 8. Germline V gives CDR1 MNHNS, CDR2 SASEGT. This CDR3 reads CASSDLGTSGRSSDTQYF. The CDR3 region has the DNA TGTGCCAGCAGTGACCTTGGGACTAGCGGGAGGTCCTCAGATACGCAGTATTTT.

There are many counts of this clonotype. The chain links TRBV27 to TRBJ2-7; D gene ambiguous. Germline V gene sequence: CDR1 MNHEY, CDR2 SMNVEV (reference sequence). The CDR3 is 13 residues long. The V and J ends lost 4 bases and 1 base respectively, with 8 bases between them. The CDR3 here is CASSWSGSYEQYF. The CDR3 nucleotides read TGTGCCAGCAGTTGGTCAGGTTCCTACGAGCAGTACTTC.

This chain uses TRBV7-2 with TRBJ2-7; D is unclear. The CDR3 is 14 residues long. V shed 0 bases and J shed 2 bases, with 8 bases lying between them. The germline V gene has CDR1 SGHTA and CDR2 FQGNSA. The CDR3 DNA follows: TGTGCCAGCAGCTTAGCGGGATACACCTACGAGCAGTACTTC. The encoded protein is CASSLAGYTYEQYF.

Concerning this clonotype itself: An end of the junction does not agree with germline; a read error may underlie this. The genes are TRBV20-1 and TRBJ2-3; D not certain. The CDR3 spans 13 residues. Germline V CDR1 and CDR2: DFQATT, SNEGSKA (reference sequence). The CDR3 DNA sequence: TGCAGTGCTGAGGTCGATAGCACAGATACGCAGTGCTTT. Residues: CSAEVDSTDTQCF.

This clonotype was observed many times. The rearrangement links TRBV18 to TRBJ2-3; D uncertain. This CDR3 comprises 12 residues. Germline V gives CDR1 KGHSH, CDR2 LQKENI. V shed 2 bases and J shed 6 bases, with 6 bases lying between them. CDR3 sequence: CASSPIEDTQYF. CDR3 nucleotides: TGTGCCAGCTCACCAATAGAGGATACGCAGTATTTT.

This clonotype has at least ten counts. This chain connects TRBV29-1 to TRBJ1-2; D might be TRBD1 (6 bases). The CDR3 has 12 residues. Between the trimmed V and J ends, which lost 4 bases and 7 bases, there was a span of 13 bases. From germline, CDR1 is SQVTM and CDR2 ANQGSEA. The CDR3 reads CSVARGAGGYTF. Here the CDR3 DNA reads TGCAGCGTTGCCCGGGGGGCAGGTGGCTACACCTTC.

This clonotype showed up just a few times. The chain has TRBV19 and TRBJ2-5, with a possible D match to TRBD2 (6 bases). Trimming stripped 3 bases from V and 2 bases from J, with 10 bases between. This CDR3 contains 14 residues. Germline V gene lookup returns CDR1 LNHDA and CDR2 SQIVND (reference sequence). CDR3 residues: CASSIGLRQETQYF. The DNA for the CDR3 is TGTGCCAGTAGTATCGGACTACGACAAGAGACCCAGTACTTC.

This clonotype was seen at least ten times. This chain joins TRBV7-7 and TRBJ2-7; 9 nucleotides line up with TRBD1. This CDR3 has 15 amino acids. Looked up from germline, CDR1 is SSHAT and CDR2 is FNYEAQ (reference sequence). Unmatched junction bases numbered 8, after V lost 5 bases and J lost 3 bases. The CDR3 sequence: CASSPGLGQGYEQYF. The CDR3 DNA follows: TGTGCCAGCAGCCCGGGGTTGGGACAGGGCTACGAGCAGTACTTC.

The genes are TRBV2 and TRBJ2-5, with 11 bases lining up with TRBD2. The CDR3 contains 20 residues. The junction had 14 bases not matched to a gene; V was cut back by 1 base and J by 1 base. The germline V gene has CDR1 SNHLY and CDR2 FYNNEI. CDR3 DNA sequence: TGTGCCAGCAGTGAAGGGCTAAGGGCTACTAGCGGGGGTTCCCAAGAGACCCAGTACTTC. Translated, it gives CASSEGLRATSGGSQETQYF.

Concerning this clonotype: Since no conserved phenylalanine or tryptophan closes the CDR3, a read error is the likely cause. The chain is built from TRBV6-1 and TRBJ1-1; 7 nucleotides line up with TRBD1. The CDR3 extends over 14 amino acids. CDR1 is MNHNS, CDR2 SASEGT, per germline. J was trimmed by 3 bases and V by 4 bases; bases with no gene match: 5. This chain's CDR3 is CASSGGQGDTEAFL. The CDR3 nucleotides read TGTGCCAGCAGTGGGGGGCAGGGGGACACTGAAGCTTTCCTT.

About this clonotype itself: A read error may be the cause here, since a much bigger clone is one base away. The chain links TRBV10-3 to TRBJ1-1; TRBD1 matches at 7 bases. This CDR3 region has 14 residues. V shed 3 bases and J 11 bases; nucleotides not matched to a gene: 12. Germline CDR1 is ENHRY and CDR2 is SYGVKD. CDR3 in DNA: TGTGCCATCAGTGATGCGGGACAGAGGGCATATGCTTTCTTT. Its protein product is CAISDAGQRAYAFF.

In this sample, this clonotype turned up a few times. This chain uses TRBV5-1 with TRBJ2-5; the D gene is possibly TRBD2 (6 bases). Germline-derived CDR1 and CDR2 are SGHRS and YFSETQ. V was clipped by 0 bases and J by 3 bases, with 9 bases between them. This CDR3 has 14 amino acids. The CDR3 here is CASSLVSGEETQYF. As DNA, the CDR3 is TGCGCCAGCAGCTTGGTTAGCGGCGAAGAGACCCAGTACTTC.

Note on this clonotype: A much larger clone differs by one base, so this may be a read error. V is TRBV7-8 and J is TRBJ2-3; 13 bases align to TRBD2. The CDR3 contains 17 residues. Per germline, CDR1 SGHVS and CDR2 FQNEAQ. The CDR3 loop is CASRQASGLAGLNTQYF. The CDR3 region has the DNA TGCGCCAGCAGACAAGCGTCGGGACTAGCGGGGCTAAATACGCAGTATTTT.

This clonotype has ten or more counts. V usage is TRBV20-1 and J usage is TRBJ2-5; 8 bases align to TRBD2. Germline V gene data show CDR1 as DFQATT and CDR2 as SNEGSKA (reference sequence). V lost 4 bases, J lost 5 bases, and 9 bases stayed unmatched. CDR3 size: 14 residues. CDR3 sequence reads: CSANKREFPETQYF. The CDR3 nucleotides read TGCAGTGCTAATAAGCGGGAGTTCCCCGAGACCCAGTACTTC.

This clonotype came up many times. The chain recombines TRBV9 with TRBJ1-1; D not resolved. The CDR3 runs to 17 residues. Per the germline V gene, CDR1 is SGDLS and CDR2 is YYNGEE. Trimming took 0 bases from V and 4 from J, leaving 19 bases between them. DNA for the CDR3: TGTGCCAGCAGCGTAGGGTTGATGGAGCTACCACTCACTGAAGCTTTCTTT. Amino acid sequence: CASSVGLMELPLTEAFF.

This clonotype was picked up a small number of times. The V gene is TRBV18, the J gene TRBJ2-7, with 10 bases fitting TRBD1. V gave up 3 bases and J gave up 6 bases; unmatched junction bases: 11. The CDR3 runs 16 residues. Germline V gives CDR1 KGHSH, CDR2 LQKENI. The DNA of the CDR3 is TGTGCCAGCTCACCGAACCCCGGGACAGGGGCCGGCGAGCAGTACTTC. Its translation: CASSPNPGTGAGEQYF.

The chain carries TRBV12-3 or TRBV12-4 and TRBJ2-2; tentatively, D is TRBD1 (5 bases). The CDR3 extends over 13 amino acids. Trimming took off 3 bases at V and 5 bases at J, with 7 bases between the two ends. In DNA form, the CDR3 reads TGTGCCAGCAGTTTGACAGAAACCGGGGAGCTGTTTTTT. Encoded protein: CASSLTETGELFF.

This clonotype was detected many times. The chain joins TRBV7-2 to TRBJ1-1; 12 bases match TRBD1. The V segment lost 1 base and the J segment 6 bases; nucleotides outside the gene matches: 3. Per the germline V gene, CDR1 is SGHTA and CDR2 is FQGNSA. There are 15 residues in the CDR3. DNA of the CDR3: TGTGCCAGCAGCTTAGTGGGACAGGGGGCGTCTGAAGCTTTCTTT. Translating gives CASSLVGQGASEAFF.